These 9 T cell receptor beta chains came from one sample sequenced in a study of regulatory T cells in long-lasting Graves disease. This sample's time point: newly diagnosed GD, antithyroid drugs for less than 3 months. The TCR library used RNA extracted from PBMCs. Construction of the TCR beta libraries employed iRepertoire HTBI primers in conjunction with Arm-PCR of CDR3 regions. TCRdb independently ran MiXCR on the multiplex PCR reads; one entry per CDR3 protein. The sample comprises 620,000 or so distinct CDR3 sequences, less than 20% of which are singletons, and around 18% rests with the top ten. This sample was also put to use in a study of T cells in Graves' hyperthyroidism and ophthalmopathy.

The sample was peripheral blood mononuclear cells (PBMCs), taken at new diagnosis, from a patient treated with antithyroid drugs. These receptors all come from a woman aged 25 to 39 with Graves disease.

The rearrangement uses TRBV9 and TRBJ2-3; perhaps TRBD2 as D (7 bases). The CDR3 contains 17 residues. Trimming removed 0 bases from V and 2 bases from J, with 16 bases in between. Looked up from germline, CDR1 is SGDLS and CDR2 is YYNGEE. The CDR3 region has the DNA TGTGCCAGCAGCGTAGAACCTAGAGGGGGGGCCACAGATACGCAGTATTTT. Protein product: CASSVEPRGGATDTQYF.

This clonotype was counted a few times. The genes are TRBV19 and TRBJ2-7, with 9 bases matching TRBD1. The CDR3 sequence is 15 residues long. Per the germline V gene, CDR1 is LNHDA and CDR2 is SQIVND (reference sequence). V dropped 8 bases and J dropped 1; count of bases not matched to a gene: 9. This CDR3 is CASSGTGNPSYEQYF. DNA of the CDR3: TGTGCCAGTTCAGGGACAGGGAATCCGTCCTACGAGCAGTACTTC.

This clonotype has ten or more counts. The chain joins TRBV6-1 to TRBJ1-1; D may be TRBD1 (5 bases). Per the germline V gene, CDR1 is MNHNS and CDR2 is SASEGT. V was clipped by 7 bases and J by 7 bases, with 13 bases between them. This CDR3 is 12 amino acids long. CDR3 bases: TGTGCCAGCACCAGGGAAGCTGGTGAAGCTTTCTTT. This gives the protein CASTREAGEAFF.

This clonotype appeared many times. This sequence joins TRBV27 and TRBJ2-7; D unresolved. This CDR3 spans 13 amino acids. V lost 6 bases to trimming and J lost 3 bases, with 12 bases between them. From germline, CDR1 is MNHEY and CDR2 SMNVEV (reference sequence). The CDR3 DNA reads as TGTGCCAGCAGCGCCAACAGATTCTACGAGCAGTACTTC. This sequence encodes CASSANRFYEQYF.

In this sample, this clonotype turned up many times. The V and J genes are TRBV5-1 and TRBJ2-7; no definite D call. With 0 bases removed from V and 7 bases from J, the gap between germline ends came to 14 bases. From germline, CDR1 is SGHRS and CDR2 YFSETQ. The CDR3 contains 14 residues. The CDR3 DNA reads TGCGCCAGCAGCTTGGGGGCAGCTAGGCGAGAGCAGTACTTC. This encodes CASSLGAARREQYF.

This clonotype was recorded many times. This chain joins TRBV12-3 or TRBV12-4 and TRBJ2-5; D might be TRBD1 (5 bases). V was trimmed by 7 bases and J by 2 bases, leaving 17 bases between them. The CDR3 spans 15 residues. The CDR3 DNA reads as TGTGCCAGCACCACCCTTAGGGGCTCACAAGAGACCCAGTACTTC. Protein sequence: CASTTLRGSQETQYF.

The V and J genes are TRBV11-2 and TRBJ1-1; D is uncertain. Trimming shortened V by 4 bases and J by 3 bases, and 9 bases separated the two germline ends. Germline CDR1 reads SGHAT; CDR2 reads FQNNGV. The CDR3 contains 13 residues. Here the CDR3 DNA reads TGTGCCAGCAGCTCTAGTCAGGACACTGAAGCTTTCTTT. Translation: CASSSSQDTEAFF.

This chain joins TRBV10-3 and TRBJ1-5; the D gene is possibly TRBD1 (6 bases). V was clipped by 5 bases and J by 2 bases, with 16 bases between them. The germline V gene encodes CDR1 ENHRY and CDR2 SYGVKD. This CDR3 spans 16 amino acids. The DNA for the CDR3 is TGTGCCATCAGTTCGGCAGGGGTATGTGGCAATCAGCCCCAGCATTTT. Its translation: CAISSAGVCGNQPQHF.

In its sample, this clonotype was seen many times. The chain recombines TRBV12-3 or TRBV12-4 with TRBJ2-1, with 9 bases matching TRBD2. The trim removed 5 bases at V and 4 bases at J, leaving 6 bases unmatched. The CDR3 sequence is 15 residues long. The CDR3 DNA is TGTGCCAGCAGTGATAGCGGGGGACCTTACAATGAGCAGTTCTTC. The encoded protein is CASSDSGGPYNEQFF.